One T cell receptor beta chain is described in this entry. What it binds is unknown. Donor samples were obtained from healthy Caucasian individuals from Russia, aged about 6 to 95. The sample comes from a study of blood T cells in healthy people across ages. Study-level points and caveats: Fewer expanded clones and more diversity marked long-lived versus aged donors. The lack of PBMC sorting stopped any conclusive naive versus antigen-experienced comparison.

With a J-beta primer mix and a sample-barcoded 5' primer, a second PCR ran roughly 6 to 11 cycles. One entry per CDR3 protein results from TCRdb running MiXCR on the 5' RACE reads. The data show some 1.8 million distinct CDR3 sequences, with roughly two fifths seen just once and more than 20% held by the top ten. The sample taken for sequencing was blood. The sequence was obtained from a human donor in good health.

The CDR3: CASSGPSSEEQFF. The DNA for the CDR3 is TGCGCCAGCAGCGGGCCCTCGAGTGAGGAGCAGTTCTTC. The chain combines TRBV5-1 with TRBJ2-1; no firm D call. This CDR3 is built from 13 residues. V dropped 4 bases and J dropped 10 bases, with 15 bases sitting between them. Germline CDR1 reads SGHRS; CDR2 reads YFSETQ.